This TCR beta chain appears in the sequencing data of a study of blood T cell repertoires in COVID-19. Study-level background: Acute and convalescent COVID-19 samples came from the United States, Italy and Spain. From T cells, B-cell-depleted T cells, or PBMCs came the material, which was cDNA or gDNA.

Original processing methods: Reference gene primer amplification gave nucleated cell count estimates. The protocol was immunoSEQ multiplex PCR, while the TCRdb copy is restricted to in-frame clones and leaves out a portion. The V and J calls and the clone size are those of that table, but D and trimming were determined from the DNA. The repertoire consists of tens of thousands of clones, with about 91% occurring once and the leading ten covering less than 7%. This TCR came from a human donor in a cohort sampled during active COVID-19. The sequenced sample was peripheral blood.

CDR3 sequence (DNA): TGTGCCAGCAGCCAAGAAATGCTAGCGGGAGCGGATACGCAGTATTTT. This gives the protein CASSQEMLAGADTQYF. The chain carries TRBV4-2 and TRBJ2-3, with 10 bases aligning to TRBD2. Germline assignment: CDR1 LGHNA and CDR2 YNFKEQ. The CDR3 is 16 residues long. Trimming cost V 0 bases and J 6 bases; bases outside gene matches: 6.